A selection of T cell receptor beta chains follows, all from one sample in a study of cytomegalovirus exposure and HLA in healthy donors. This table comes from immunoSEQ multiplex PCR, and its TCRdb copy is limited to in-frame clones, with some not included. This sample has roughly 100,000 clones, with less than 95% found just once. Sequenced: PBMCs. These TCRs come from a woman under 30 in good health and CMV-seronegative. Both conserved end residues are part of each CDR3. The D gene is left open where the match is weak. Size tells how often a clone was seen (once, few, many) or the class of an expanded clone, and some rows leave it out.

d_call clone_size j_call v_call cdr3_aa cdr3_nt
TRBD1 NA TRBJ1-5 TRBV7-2 CASSLLLGQRNQPQHF TGTGCCAGCAGCCTCCTCCTGGGACAGCGCAATCAGCCCCAGCATTTT
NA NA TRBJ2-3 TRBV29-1 CSVDGEQGGADTQYF TGCAGCGTTGACGGGGAGCAGGGGGGCGCAGATACGCAGTATTTT
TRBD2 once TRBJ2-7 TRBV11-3 CASSLAGGSYEQYF TGTGCCAGCAGCTTAGCGGGAGGTTCCTACGAGCAGTACTTC
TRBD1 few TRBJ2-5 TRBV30 CALGQGARETQYF TGTGCCTTAGGACAGGGGGCGCGTGAGACCCAGTACTTC
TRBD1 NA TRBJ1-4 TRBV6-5 CASREQGATNEKLFF TGTGCCAGCAGGGAACAGGGGGCAACTAATGAAAAACTGTTTTTT
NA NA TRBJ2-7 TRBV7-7 CASSSGYGSYEQYF TGTGCTAGCAGCTCAGGATACGGCTCTTACGAGCAGTACTTC
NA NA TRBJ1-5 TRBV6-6 CASSYAGRGGGPQHF TGTGCCAGCAGTTACGCAGGGAGGGGAGGGGGACCCCAGCATTTT
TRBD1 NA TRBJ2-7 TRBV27 CASSRDRGTYEQYF TGTGCCAGCAGCCGGGACAGGGGTACCTACGAGCAGTACTTC
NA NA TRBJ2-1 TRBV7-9 CASRFGQSGNEQFF TGTGCCAGCAGGTTCGGACAGAGTGGCAATGAGCAGTTCTTC
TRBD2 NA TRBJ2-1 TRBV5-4 CASSPAGLAGHNEQFF TGTGCCAGCAGCCCGGCGGGACTAGCGGGACACAATGAGCAGTTCTTC